What follows are 7 T cell receptor beta chains derived from one specimen sequenced in a study of shared clonotypes between healthy human individuals. CD45RO-negative, CCR7-selected cells formed the naive CD8 fraction, which excluded terminally differentiated effector memory CD45RA+ cells. The protocol was immunoSEQ multiplex PCR, while the TCRdb copy is restricted to in-frame clones and leaves out a portion. Of approximately 2,200,000 clones listed, under 95% are singletons. Sequencing was carried out using naive CD8+ T cells from PBMCs. These receptors all stem from a man aged 18 to 30 in good health. Some clones in this sample may be carry-over from other donors' samples.

This clone was seen just once. Distinct nucleotide sequences in the sample also encode this CDR3. The V gene is TRBV27, the J gene TRBJ2-3; D gene unclear. The V gene lost 6 bases and the J gene lost 3 bases, with 4 bases spanning the gap. CDR1 is MNHEY and CDR2 is SMNVEV in the germline V gene (reference sequence). This CDR3 region has 11 residues. The CDR3 region has the DNA TGTGCCAGCAGGGGGACAGATACGCAGTATTTT. Its translation is CASRGTDTQYF.

The chain is built from TRBV4-2 and TRBJ2-1; TRBD2 matches at 9 bases. The CDR3 extends over 15 amino acids. V lost 4 bases, J lost 0 bases, and 1 base stayed unmatched. Germline V gene sequence: CDR1 LGHNA, CDR2 YNFKEQ. The CDR3 sequence is CASSLTSGSYNEQFF. CDR3 nucleotides: TGTGCCAGCAGCCTGACTAGCGGCTCCTACAATGAGCAGTTCTTC.

J is TRBJ2-6 and V is TRBV6-5, with 9 bases that match TRBD2. CDR3 length: 16 amino acids. With V trimmed by 3 bases and J by 6 bases, 6 bases remained unmatched. Germline assignment: CDR1 MNHEY and CDR2 SVGAGI. CDR3 nucleotides: TGTGCCAGCAGTTATGCAGCGGGGGGAGTGGCCAACGTCCTGACTTTC. This codes for CASSYAAGGVANVLTF.

The chain links TRBV11-3 to TRBJ2-1; 13 bases are shared with TRBD2. The J segment lost 5 bases and the V segment lost 8 bases, leaving 3 bases of the junction unmatched. Germline loops: CDR1 SGHNT, CDR2 YENEEA. The CDR3 spans 14 residues. The CDR3 spells CASGTSGRDNEQFF. The CDR3 DNA sequence: TGTGCCAGCGGAACTAGCGGGAGGGACAATGAGCAGTTCTTC. The full variable domain, completed using reference TRBV11-3 and TRBJ2-1, is EAGVVQSPRYKIIEKKQPVAFWCNPISGHNTLYWYLQNLGQGPELLIRYENEEAVDDSQLPKDRFSAERLKGVDSTLKIQPAELGDSAVYLCASGTSGRDNEQFFGPGTRLTVL.

The chain recombines TRBV5-4 with TRBJ2-3; 10 bases are shared with TRBD2. The V gene's germline CDR1 is SGHNT and CDR2 YYREEE (reference sequence). Trimming took 2 bases from V and 1 from J; bases not matched to a gene: 4. The CDR3 consists of 16 residues. This CDR3 is CASSFGLAGGTDTQYF. In DNA form, the CDR3 reads TGTGCCAGCAGCTTTGGCCTAGCGGGAGGCACAGATACGCAGTATTTT.

This chain joins TRBV19 and TRBJ2-2; tentative D call: TRBD2 (6 bases). CDR3 size: 14 residues. V lost 5 bases and J lost 6, with 13 bases in between. Germline V gene lookup returns CDR1 LNHDA and CDR2 SQIVND (reference sequence). In nucleotides, the CDR3 is TGTGCCAGTAGTGGGTGGGAGGTGGCCGGGGAGCTGTTTTTT. This translates into CASSGWEVAGELFF.

This clone was recorded only once. The rearrangement uses TRBV10-2 and TRBJ1-1; D not certain. Germline values: CDR1 WSHSY, CDR2 SAAADI. Trimming left V 4 bases short and J 0 bases short, with 12 bases between. The CDR3 is 15 amino acids. CDR3 region: CASSAPGGLNTEAFF. As DNA, the CDR3 is TGCGCCAGCAGTGCACCAGGAGGGCTGAACACTGAAGCTTTCTTT.